The rows below give T cell receptor beta chains drawn from one sample of a study of control samples from healthy donors and cancer patients. Profiling relied on immunoSEQ multiplex PCR, and the TCRdb table lists in-frame clones only, not all of them. The repertoire holds about 150,000 clones, with 70% to 90% as singletons. The specimen sequenced was blood. Receptors were obtained from a young man in good health. The CDR3 runs from the conserved cysteine through the conserved F or W. Each record gives: J gene, V gene, CDR3 protein.

j_call: TRBJ2-4
v_call: TRBV4-1
cdr3_aa: CASSQSAGFEGARNIQYF

j_call: TRBJ2-1
v_call: TRBV5-5
cdr3_aa: CASSYLHNEQFF

j_call: TRBJ2-2
v_call: TRBV7-9
cdr3_aa: CASSRSLGTGELFF

j_call: TRBJ2-7
v_call: TRBV7-2
cdr3_aa: CASSLGRGSYEQYF

j_call: TRBJ1-3
v_call: TRBV18
cdr3_aa: CASSQTRDAGNTIYF

j_call: TRBJ2-3
v_call: TRBV28
cdr3_aa: CASSSRGGGDTQYF

j_call: TRBJ1-1
v_call: TRBV6-4
cdr3_aa: CASSPTGNTEAFF

j_call: TRBJ1-4
v_call: TRBV7-2
cdr3_aa: CASSSQGGTTNEKLFF

j_call: TRBJ2-3
v_call: TRBV28
cdr3_aa: CASSPRASGETQYF

j_call: TRBJ2-6
v_call: TRBV5-1
cdr3_aa: CASSFLPGSSGANVLTF

j_call: TRBJ2-2
v_call: TRBV5-1
cdr3_aa: CASSLGVTDNTGELFF

j_call: TRBJ1-2
v_call: TRBV24-1
cdr3_aa: CATSDSGGTGGLKNGYTF

j_call: TRBJ2-6
v_call: TRBV19
cdr3_aa: CASSLTGNSGANVLTF

j_call: TRBJ1-6
v_call: TRBV5-6
cdr3_aa: CASSRAGTGNNSPLHF

j_call: TRBJ1-5
v_call: TRBV6-5
cdr3_aa: CASSYRLGGGQPQHF

j_call: TRBJ2-3
v_call: TRBV9
cdr3_aa: CASSAQHTGDTQYF

j_call: TRBJ1-2
v_call: TRBV5-1
cdr3_aa: CASSRDSTNYGYTF

j_call: TRBJ2-7
v_call: TRBV21-1
cdr3_aa: CASLSSRTLGEQYF

j_call: TRBJ2-5
v_call: TRBV9
cdr3_aa: CASSTRGGAGETQYF

j_call: TRBJ1-4
v_call: TRBV27
cdr3_aa: CASSLGRTTNEKLFF

j_call: TRBJ2-1
v_call: TRBV7-3
cdr3_aa: CASSLDQGGYNEQFF

j_call: TRBJ2-5
v_call: TRBV28
cdr3_aa: CASSITGSPETQYF

j_call: TRBJ1-2
v_call: TRBV19
cdr3_aa: CASSIGQGYGYTF

j_call: TRBJ2-3
v_call: TRBV9
cdr3_aa: CASSTLGSTQYF

j_call: TRBJ2-5
v_call: TRBV21-1
cdr3_aa: CASSKDSRETQYF

j_call: TRBJ1-5
v_call: TRBV5-6
cdr3_aa: CASSKDRLNQPQHF

j_call: TRBJ1-5
v_call: TRBV30
cdr3_aa: CAWSDSNQPQHF

j_call: TRBJ2-1
v_call: TRBV5-1
cdr3_aa: CASSLVPGQGYSEQFF

j_call: TRBJ2-3
v_call: TRBV4-3
cdr3_aa: CASSQRGISTDTQYF

j_call: TRBJ2-7
v_call: TRBV2
cdr3_aa: CASSEFTYEQYF